The present T cell receptor beta chain was sequenced within a study of blood T cell repertoires in COVID-19. Germline CDR1 reads KGHSH; CDR2 reads LQKENI. V dropped 6 bases and J dropped 0 bases, with 17 bases sitting between them. The CDR3 runs to 16 residues. Data came from immunoSEQ multiplex PCR; TCRdb stores just in-frame clones and leaves some out. The sample holds about 300,000 clones; 80% to 90% are singletons and the top ten take more than 9%. Sequencing was performed on PBMCs or T cells enriched from blood (not recorded which). This clonotype originated in a woman in her late teens or twenties who had recovered from COVID-19. J is TRBJ1-1 and V is TRBV18; a possible D gene is TRBD1 (5 bases). CDR3 sequence: CASSPDMPGMNTEAFF. The CDR3 region has the DNA TGTGCCAGCTCTCCCGACATGCCAGGGATGAACACTGAAGCTTTCTTT.